This T cell receptor beta chain was recovered during a study of cytomegalovirus exposure and HLA in healthy donors. Study observations and caveats: HLA alleles were associated with some 16,000 TCR beta sequences in a later analysis at 0.05 false discovery rate. Earlier analysis found most TCR beta V segments productive about 90% or about 30% of the time.

60 Vbeta and 13 Jbeta primers were used in PCR. Sequenced by immunoSEQ multiplex PCR; TCRdb stores in-frame clones only, minus some. Altogether about 52,000 clones are present, roughly 60% being singletons, with the ten largest covering over 9.5%. The donors gave bone marrow, and they were healthy. On this clone itself: The antigen remains unidentified.

The CDR3 consists of 15 residues. V lost 6 bases, J lost 0 bases, and 11 bases lay in between. Germline loops: CDR1 SGHVS, CDR2 FNYEAQ. Sequencing used PBMCs. This sequence originates from a human donor in good health. The genes are TRBV7-6 and TRBJ2-2; D ambiguous. CDR3 DNA: TGTGCCAGCAGTCTACAGCAAACGAACACCGGGGAGCTGTTTTTT. Its protein is CASSLQQTNTGELFF.